This TCR beta chain was documented in a study of response to subunit inactivated influenza vaccine (dated by TCRdb to between 2017 and 2018). Regarding the research as a whole: The study used deep quantitative T cell receptor repertoire profiling to track responses to a trivalent subunit inactivated influenza vaccine. On the study overall, not on this receptor specifically: It was suggested by the authors that each seasonal influenza vaccination may recruit only a limited number of new T cells.

The library was built by means of RT-PCR. These reads were obtained on an Illumina HiSeq 2500. Using fastp at Q25 and MiXCR, TCRdb reprocessed the public reads and kept productive beta chains. Entries that share a CDR3 protein sequence are merged under the most common genes and DNA. The table for this sample lists 610,000 or so distinct CDR3 sequences; 14% of them were counted only once. The ten largest make up around 10% of the sample. The trim is 1 base for V and 1 base for J, with a gap of 12 bases between the germline ends. Via the germline V gene, CDR1 is KGHSH and CDR2 LQKENI. The CDR3 measures 16 amino acids from cysteine to phenylalanine. Of the read, only the CDR3 DNA is kept; its 48 bases are in frame from base 1. Concerning this clonotype: Its antigen target is currently unknown. The input lacks base qualities; no much larger clone sits a single base away.

This clonotype originated in a middle-aged man who received an inactivated influenza vaccine. Donor details come from another sample of the same person, matched by shared clones. The sequence links TRBV18 to TRBJ2-3, with a tentative D gene TRBD2 over 7 matching bases. Sequenced here: PBMCs from blood, sampled about 11 days after vaccination. The DNA sequence reads TGTGCCAGCTCACCACTGCGGGGGCGCGGCACAGATACGCAGTATTTT. Protein translation: CASSPLRGRGTDTQYF. Full variable domain (CDR3 extended with the reference TRBV18 and TRBJ2-3 proteins): NAGVMQNPRHLVRRRGQEARLRCSPMKGHSHVYWYRQLPEEGLKFMVYLQKENIIDESGMPKERFSAEFPKEGPSILRIQQVVRGDSAAYFCASSPLRGRGTDTQYFGPGTRLTVL.